This TCR beta chain is drawn from a study of T cell responses to AZD1222 COVID-19 vaccine. The wider study: Doses given second, at about 4 or about 12 weeks, were pooled. Whole-study results and caveats: Recipients of AZD1222 seropositive at baseline numbered only 6 or 7.

CDR1 LNHDA and CDR2 SQIVND come from the germline V gene (reference sequence). J gave up 3 bases and V 2 bases, and 7 bases lay outside the gene matches. This CDR3 contains 15 residues. Repertoires were generated with immunoSEQ multiplex PCR, while TCRdb's copy carries only in-frame clones and drops some. Of around 100,000 clones listed, 90% are singletons. For this clone: The antigen remains undetermined.

This receptor was obtained from an adult in good health. V and J are TRBV19 and TRBJ2-7; 7 bases align to TRBD1. The material was peripheral blood, obtained on day 0 of AZD1222 vaccination. CDR3 sequence reads: CASSIQGGKGYEQYF. The CDR3 nucleotides read TGTGCCAGTAGTATACAAGGGGGCAAGGGCTACGAGCAGTACTTC.